The source of this T cell receptor (beta chain) is a study of Tregs in tolerant kidney transplant recipients. Findings and limits, study-wide: The small number of patients limits these findings pending further validation.

TCRdb's copy holds only in-frame clones and misses some; the assay was immunoSEQ multiplex PCR. The sample yields about 120,000 clones, about 91% seen once. Trimming cost V 7 bases and J 7 bases; bases outside gene matches: 11. This CDR3 is 14 amino acids long. This clone has just one count. Its antigen is as yet unknown. Unstimulated regulatory T cells (CD4+CD25+CD127-), CD4+CD25- non-regulatory cells, CD4 and CD8 cells were FACS-sorted from thawed PBMCs. This clonotype was obtained from a human donor in good health. The material sequenced was CD4+ T cells from blood. V usage is TRBV23-1 and J usage is TRBJ2-7; 9 positions match TRBD2. TRBV23-1 is an ORF, with its function uncertain. CDR3 loop: CASIQTSGFWEQYF. Here the CDR3 DNA reads TGCGCCAGCATTCAGACTAGCGGATTCTGGGAGCAGTACTTC.